The TCR beta chain under discussion was sequenced for a study of vaccination and CD4 T cells after COVID-19 (dated by TCRdb to between 2021 and 2024). Study-wide context: SARS-CoV-2 positivity had been established in the convalescent patients by nasal swab PCR, and mild disease was recorded in eight to ten of these patients and severe disease in one. The time from the second vaccine dose to post-vaccine blood sampling had a median of approximately 72 days and ranged from about 14 to 250 days. Post-COVID blood samples from convalescent patients were collected a median of around 100 days after diagnosis, with a range of 35 to 161 days. Control cultures received a CEFX viral epitope pool as the positive control, an HIV-1 Nef peptide pool as the negative control, or no peptide. The convalescent cohort included six males and four females, with two Hispanic individuals, seven Caucasians, two Asians and one multiracial person. Each participant got two doses of either the Pfizer-BioNTech BNT162b2 vaccine (n=8) or the Moderna mRNA-1273 vaccine (n=2). The cultures were stimulated with overlapping spike peptide pools from SARS-CoV-2 and from the common cold coronaviruses HCoV-NL63, HCoV-OC43 and HCoV-229E. In 10 COVID-19 convalescent patients and 4 infection-naive healthy vaccine recipients, researchers compared the spike-specific CD4+ TCR repertoire from before mRNA vaccination with the repertoire from after.

Preparation of the library involved PCR. At the Johns Hopkins FTIC core, DNA from the cultured CD4+ T cells underwent TCR sequencing with the Oncomine TCR Beta short-read assay. The QIAamp micro DNA kit was used to extract genomic DNA from the cultured CD4+ T cells. Oncomine TCR Beta libraries from cultured CD4+ T cells were pooled with unique dual indexes and sequenced on an Illumina iSeq 100. The published analysis was carried out like this. Non-productive sequences were removed, and CDR3s not starting with C, not ending with F or W, or shorter than 7 amino acids were discarded. The MANAFEST web application was used to identify antigen-specific clonotypes by comparing peptide-stimulated wells against reference wells and other culture wells. To be called positive, a clone needed an FDR below 0.05, an odds ratio above 5, and a productive frequency above 0.1% in at least two of three replicate wells. Clonotypes that were significantly expanded in both SARS-CoV-2 spike wells and at least one common cold coronavirus spike condition were defined as cross-reactive. Using R version 3.6.1, CDR3 homology was evaluated through Levenshtein distances (stringdist) along with unrooted phylogenetic trees (ape). TCRdb's own reprocessing of the public reads used fastp at Q25 and MiXCR and kept productive beta chains. When rows share a CDR3 protein, they turn into one entry using the most common DNA and genes. For this entry, the V and J calls and clone size follow TCRdb and not the study's own pipeline. The sample includes about 21,000 distinct CDR3 sequences, with about 40% observed a single time. The ten biggest clones cover over 4% of the sample.

The full study reports these points: Nearly all vaccine-specific clones in convalescent patients (304 of 307) were mono-reactive for SARS-CoV-2 spike rather than cross-reactive with common cold coronaviruses. Among convalescent patients, a median about 86% of the SARS-CoV-2-reactive clones seen after vaccination appeared only after vaccination, which suggests priming specific to the vaccine. Although the median number of SARS-CoV-2-reactive clonotypes went up from fewer than 25 after infection to more than 30 after vaccination, the increase was not significant. Relatively few convalescent patients were included in the study, and early timepoints after natural infection were not analyzed.

This clonotype has just a few counts. The clone's antigen remains unknown. Base qualities were left out, and no much larger clone turns up one base away. The CDR3 covers 14 residues, taking in both the cysteine and the phenylalanine. CDR3 DNA is the only sequence kept; it has 42 bases, read in frame from the first base. Based on the germline V gene, the CDR1 and CDR2 sequences are WSHSY and SAAADI. The V end loses 8 bases and the J end loses 7 bases, and a stretch of 21 bases separates them. The treatment or condition label, as the study defines it: roughly 10-day PBMC culture with coronavirus spike peptide pools or control peptides (ViraFEST assay). The ViraFEST assay was used in the study, in which antigen-specific T cells were expanded with peptide pools and expanded clonotypes were subsequently identified by TCR sequencing. The convalescent patients' positive SARS-CoV-2 PCR tests were from March to December 2020, which was before the Alpha, Beta and Delta variants emerged in the United States. Each well held two million PBMCs cultured with roughly 10 ug/ml peptide pools in IMDM containing roughly 4.7% human AB serum and approximately 10 IU/ml IL-2. Half of the culture medium was replaced with fresh IL-2-containing medium on days 3 and 7. After less than 12 days of culture, CD4+ T cells were isolated by negative selection using the EasySep CD4+ T cell isolation kit. PBMCs were separated from whole blood using Ficoll-Paque Plus gradient centrifugation and then either used fresh or cryopreserved at -140C. Each culture condition was generally run in triplicate wells.

Rearrangement joined TRBV10-2 to TRBJ2-7; the D gene is perhaps TRBD1 or TRBD2, each of them matching over 5 bases. The sequencing used CD4+ T cells from blood, cultured in vitro, collected before SARS-CoV-2 vaccination. This clonotype was obtained from a human donor who had recovered from COVID-19. The sequence in DNA is TGCGCCAGCGTTCGGGACCACACCCTACGGGAGCAGTACTTC. Translation gives CASVRDHTLREQYF.